Each of the 32 T cell receptor beta chains below was sequenced from the same sample in a study of blood T cell repertoires in COVID-19. The assay was immunoSEQ multiplex PCR, and TCRdb's table has in-frame clones only and misses some. The sample gives 110,000 or so clones, around nine tenths of which show up once; roughly 8.9% is in the top ten. Sequencing input: peripheral blood. These receptors were obtained from a woman in her 70s who had recovered from COVID-19.

The chain couples TRBV20-1 to TRBJ2-7; D perhaps matches TRBD2 (5 bases). V was cut by 6 bases and J by 7 bases, with 13 bases left in between. The CDR3 runs 11 residues. In germline, CDR1 is DFQATT, CDR2 SNEGSKA (reference sequence). The DNA for the CDR3 is TGCAGTGCCCAGCAACCGGGAGAGCAGTACTTC. Translating it yields CSAQQPGEQYF.

This chain uses TRBV27 with TRBJ2-1; TRBD2 matches 8 bases. The CDR3 extends over 17 amino acids. Trimming removed 6 bases from V and 10 bases from J; junction bases left unmatched: 20. Looked up from germline, CDR1 is MNHEY and CDR2 is SMNVEV (reference sequence). The CDR3 sequence is CASSPLAGTRDRREQFF. CDR3 nucleotide sequence: TGTGCCAGCAGCCCCCTCGCCGGGACTAGGGACCGGAGGGAGCAGTTCTTC.

This clone appeared once. CDR3 sequence (DNA): TGTGCCAGCAGCTCCGTGTCTGGGGCCAACGTCCTGACTTTC. Its translation is CASSSVSGANVLTF. The V gene is TRBV7-8, the J gene TRBJ2-6; D call uncertain. CDR3 size: 14 residues. Germline V gene data show CDR1 as SGHVS and CDR2 as FQNEAQ. Between the trimmed V and J ends, which lost 4 bases and 1 base, there was a span of 5 bases. Variable domain in full (rest from reference TRBV7-8 and TRBJ2-6): GAGVSQSPRYKVAKRGQDVALRCDPISGHVSLFWYQQALGQGPEFLTYFQNEAQLDKSGLPSDRFFAERPEGSVSTLKIQRTQQEDSAVYLCASSSVSGANVLTFGAGSRLTVL.

This chain uses TRBV11-1 with TRBJ2-1; TRBD1 agrees at 8 bases. Germline values: CDR1 SGHAT, CDR2 FQDESV (reference sequence). Germline trimming cut 10 bases from V and 6 bases from J; bases unmatched to any gene: 8. This CDR3 contains 13 residues. The CDR3 spells CATRQGLLNEQFF. CDR3 sequence (DNA): TGTGCCACCCGACAGGGGCTTCTCAATGAGCAGTTCTTC.

This chain connects TRBV27 to TRBJ2-1; 13 bases fit TRBD2. Germline V gene sequence: CDR1 MNHEY, CDR2 SMNVEV (reference sequence). Trimming cost V 0 bases and J 5 bases; bases outside gene matches: 7. This CDR3 is built from 18 residues. The CDR3 protein is CASSLSLAGGRDHNEQFF. The DNA of the CDR3 is TGTGCCAGCAGTTTATCACTAGCGGGAGGGAGGGACCACAATGAGCAGTTCTTC.

The rearrangement joins TRBV6-4 to TRBJ1-6; D gene uncertain. Germline CDR1 reads MRHNA; CDR2 reads SNTAGT. Trimming removed 3 bases at V and 7 bases at J, with 10 bases between. The CDR3 is 14 amino acids. The CDR3 DNA follows: TGTGCCAGCAGTGATGGCCTCCCCAATTCACCCCTCCACTTT. Amino acid sequence: CASSDGLPNSPLHF.

The table lists this clone with a few counts. This chain uses TRBV7-3 with TRBJ1-1, with D unresolved. CDR3 length: 14 residues. The ends were cut back, 4 bases at V and 1 base at J, with 10 bases in the middle. CDR1 is SGHTA and CDR2 is FQGTGA in the germline V gene. The CDR3 DNA reads TGTGCCAGCAGCTCCGACGGGAAGAACACTGAAGCTTTCTTT. This translates into CASSSDGKNTEAFF.

This CDR3 reads CASSLVSTNQETQYF. The DNA of the CDR3 is TGCGCCAGCAGCTTGGTTAGTACTAACCAAGAGACCCAGTACTTC. The chain employs TRBV5-1 and TRBJ2-5; D unclear. Trimming left V 0 bases short and J 0 bases short, with 9 bases between. The length of the CDR3 is 15 residues. Germline-derived CDR1 and CDR2 are SGHRS and YFSETQ.

This chain joins TRBV11-2 and TRBJ2-7, with 7 nucleotides matching TRBD2. The CDR3 has 14 residues. J gave up 0 bases and V 5 bases, and 4 bases lay outside the gene matches. Germline lookup yields CDR1 SGHAT and CDR2 FQNNGV. The chain's CDR3 is CASSNRDYSYEQYF. In DNA form, the CDR3 reads TGTGCCAGCAGCAACCGGGACTACTCCTACGAGCAGTACTTC.

V is TRBV30 and J is TRBJ1-1; D is possibly TRBD1 (6 bases). V lost 3 bases, J lost 7 bases, and 15 bases lay in between. This CDR3 is 13 amino acids long. The V gene's germline CDR1 is GTSNPN and CDR2 SVGIG (reference sequence). Here the CDR3 reads CAWRSLGDNEAFF. In DNA form, the CDR3 reads TGTGCCTGGAGATCCCTTGGGGACAATGAAGCTTTCTTT.

This clone was found once. The chain recombines TRBV30 with TRBJ1-1; D perhaps matches TRBD1 (5 bases). V shed 8 bases and J shed 0 bases, with 13 bases lying between them. CDR3 length: 13 amino acids. The germline gives CDR1 GTSNPN, CDR2 SVGIG (reference sequence). CDR3 DNA sequence: TGTGCCCAAAGGGCAGGGATGAACACTGAAGCTTTCTTT. It is translated as CAQRAGMNTEAFF.

V and J are TRBV27 and TRBJ2-3; the D gene is possibly TRBD1 (5 bases). Trimming took 2 bases from V and 0 from J, leaving 6 bases between them. The CDR3 totals 14 residues. Germline V lookup: CDR1 MNHEY, CDR2 SMNVEV (reference sequence). CDR3 in DNA: TGTGCCAGCAGTTTAGGGGCCAGCACAGATACGCAGTATTTT. This sequence encodes CASSLGASTDTQYF.

The V and J genes are TRBV4-2 and TRBJ2-2; D unclear. The CDR3 spans 14 residues. Germline V gene lookup returns CDR1 LGHNA and CDR2 YNFKEQ. V was pared by 0 bases and J by 4 bases, with 6 bases between. CDR3 sequence: CASSQEYITGELFF. CDR3 DNA: TGTGCCAGCAGCCAAGAGTATATCACCGGGGAGCTGTTTTTT.

In its sample, this clone was seen a few times. CDR3: CASSTRTERRWGYTF. The CDR3 DNA follows: TGTGCCAGCAGTACACGGACCGAGCGGCGGTGGGGCTACACCTTC. The chain has TRBV2 and TRBJ1-2; D not resolved. The germline V gene has CDR1 SNHLY and CDR2 FYNNEI. The V end lost 5 bases, the J end lost 8 bases, and 21 bases lay between the germline ends. The CDR3 spans 15 residues.

In its sample, this clone was seen once. The J gene is TRBJ1-4, the V gene TRBV2, with D possibly TRBD1 on 6 matching bases. Trimming pared 4 bases from V and 8 bases from J, leaving 14 bases between. Germline V lookup: CDR1 SNHLY, CDR2 FYNNEI. This CDR3 spans 14 amino acids. In DNA form, the CDR3 reads TGTGCCAGCAGTGTTCAGGGGAGAGTGGAAAAACTGTTTTTT. The encoded protein is CASSVQGRVEKLFF.

This chain joins TRBV5-5 and TRBJ2-4; 8 nucleotides agree with TRBD1. From germline, CDR1 is SGHKS and CDR2 YYEKEE (reference sequence). The CDR3 has 13 amino acids. With 0 bases clipped from V and 13 bases from J, the junction kept 6 bases outside the gene matches. The CDR3 loop is CASSLAGQAPQYF. Written as DNA, the CDR3 is TGTGCCAGCAGCTTGGCGGGACAGGCCCCGCAGTACTTC.

This clone was detected only a few times. The V gene is TRBV30, the J gene TRBJ2-2, with 9 bases that match TRBD2. Per germline, CDR1 GTSNPN and CDR2 SVGIG (reference sequence). The CDR3 has 16 residues. V was pared by 2 bases and J by 6 bases, with 10 bases of the junction left unmatched. The CDR3: CAWSFGLAGTAGELFF. CDR3 DNA sequence: TGTGCCTGGAGTTTCGGGCTAGCGGGAACGGCCGGGGAGCTGTTTTTT.

The chain combines TRBV19 with TRBJ2-1; 13 bases fit TRBD2. Germline V gene sequence: CDR1 LNHDA, CDR2 SQIVND (reference sequence). V dropped 4 bases and J dropped 1; count of bases not matched to a gene: 7. CDR3 size: 18 residues. The chain's CDR3 is CASSTTSGGALSYNEQFF. For the CDR3, the DNA is TGTGCCAGTAGTACCACTAGCGGGGGGGCTCTGTCCTACAATGAGCAGTTCTTC.

The chain joins TRBV7-3 to TRBJ2-5; D perhaps matches TRBD2 (6 bases). V was cut by 5 bases and J by 4 bases, with 14 bases left in between. Germline CDR1 and CDR2: SGHTA and FQGTGA. CDR3 length: 14 amino acids. The CDR3 DNA is TGTGCCAGCAGCCCGACGGGGGTCCGAGAGACCCAGTACTTC. Translation gives CASSPTGVRETQYF.

The CDR3 protein is CASRVWGRYGYTF. In DNA, the CDR3 is TGTGCCAGCAGGGTCTGGGGGAGGTATGGCTACACCTTC. The chain uses TRBV5-6 and TRBJ1-2, with D possibly matching TRBD1 (5 bases). V was pared by 5 bases and J by 5 bases, with 13 bases between. The length of the CDR3 is 13 residues. The germline V gene has CDR1 SGHDT and CDR2 YYEEEE. Combining the CDR3 with reference TRBV5-6 and TRBJ1-2 gives the whole variable domain DAGVTQSPTHLIKTRGQQVTLRCSPKSGHDTVSWYQQALGQGPQFIFQYYEEEERQRGNFPDRFSGHQFPNYSSELNVNALLLGDSALYLCASRVWGRYGYTFGSGTRLTVV.

The gene calls are TRBV5-6 and TRBJ2-7; 9 bases match TRBD1. The CDR3 runs 16 residues. Germline V gene data show CDR1 as SGHDT and CDR2 as YYEEEE. V was pared by 4 bases and J by 8 bases, with 16 bases of the junction left unmatched. In nucleotides, the CDR3 is TGTGCCAGCAGCGGGCACAAGGGACAGGGAGTGAGGAAGCAGTACTTC. Amino acid sequence: CASSGHKGQGVRKQYF.

The V call is TRBV7-9, the J call TRBJ1-1; D is uncertain. V lost 5 bases and J lost 5, with 21 bases in between. Looked up from germline, CDR1 is SEHNR and CDR2 is FQNEAQ (reference sequence). CDR3 length equals 16 residues. The DNA of the CDR3 is TGTGCCAGCAGCCCCGGGTCCTTCAGGTCGGGGACTGAAGCTTTCTTT. Its protein product is CASSPGSFRSGTEAFF.

The chain recombines TRBV5-1 with TRBJ1-6; 8 nucleotides align to TRBD1. This CDR3 has 17 amino acids. The germline V gene has CDR1 SGHRS and CDR2 YFSETQ. Trimming cost V 1 base and J 9 bases; bases outside gene matches: 12. The CDR3 is CASSLSAGGAGGSPLHF. In nucleotides, the CDR3 is TGCGCCAGCAGCTTGAGCGCAGGGGGCGCAGGTGGTTCACCCCTCCACTTT. The full variable domain, completed using reference TRBV5-1 and TRBJ1-6, is KAGVTQTPRYLIKTRGQQVTLSCSPISGHRSVSWYQQTPGQGLQFLFEYFSETQRNKGNFPGRFSGRQFSNSRSEMNVSTLELGDSALYLCASSLSAGGAGGSPLHFGNGTRLTVT.

The V gene is TRBV7-2, the J gene TRBJ2-7; TRBD1 matches 9 bases. The CDR3 extends over 14 amino acids. In germline, CDR1 is SGHTA, CDR2 FQGNSA. The V and J ends lost 0 bases and 4 bases, in that order; junction bases with no gene match: 1. In nucleotides, the CDR3 is TGTGCCAGCAGCTTAGCGGGACAGGGTTACGAGCAGTACTTC. It codes for CASSLAGQGYEQYF.

V gene TRBV6-5 combines with J gene TRBJ1-3; D may be TRBD1 (5 bases). The CDR3 length is 15 residues. The germline gives CDR1 MNHEY, CDR2 SVGAGI. V dropped 2 bases and J dropped 2 bases, with 10 bases sitting between them. CDR3 sequence: CASSYNSGAGNTIYF. The CDR3 region has the DNA TGTGCCAGCAGTTACAATTCGGGGGCTGGAAACACCATATATTTT.

This clone has just one count. The chain has TRBV5-1 and TRBJ2-5, with TRBD2 matching 10 bases. The junction had 3 bases not matched to a gene; V was cut back by 0 bases and J by 1 base. Germline loops: CDR1 SGHRS, CDR2 YFSETQ. This CDR3 contains 16 residues. The CDR3 nucleotides are TGCGCCAGCAGCTTGGTGGCTAGCGGGGGCCAAGAGACCCAGTACTTC. Translating gives CASSLVASGGQETQYF.

This clone was seen a single time. V gene TRBV19 combines with J gene TRBJ2-1, with D tentatively TRBD2 (6 bases). The germline V gene has CDR1 LNHDA and CDR2 SQIVND (reference sequence). Trimming shortened V by 5 bases and J by 4 bases, and 15 bases separated the two germline ends. This CDR3 is 15 amino acids long. The CDR3 loop reads CASSDGGFEYNEQFF. The CDR3 nucleotides read TGTGCCAGTAGTGATGGGGGGTTTGAGTACAATGAGCAGTTCTTC. The full variable domain, rest sourced from reference TRBV19 and TRBJ2-1, is DGGITQSPKYLFRKEGQNVTLSCEQNLNHDAMYWYRQDPGQGLRLIYYSQIVNDFQKGDIAEGYSVSREKKESFPLTVTSAQKNPTAFYLCASSDGGFEYNEQFFGPGTRLTVL.

V gene TRBV5-1 combines with J gene TRBJ1-2; 10 bases line up with TRBD1. V shed 2 bases, J shed 8 bases, and the junction held 3 bases outside the gene matches. The CDR3 contains 13 residues. CDR1 is SGHRS, CDR2 YFSETQ, per germline. The CDR3 sequence: CASSLGQGDGYTF. The CDR3 nucleotides read TGCGCCAGCAGCTTAGGACAGGGGGACGGCTACACCTTC.

The chain combines TRBV25-1 with TRBJ2-5, with D maybe TRBD1 (5 bases). The CDR3 length is 15 residues. Trimming removed 3 bases from V and 5 bases from J, with 16 bases in between. Germline V gene sequence: CDR1 MGHDK, CDR2 SYGVNS. The CDR3 region has the DNA TGTGCCAGCAGTGATCATGGGCAGGGATGGGAGACCCAGTACTTC. Protein product: CASSDHGQGWETQYF.

The table lists this clone with a count of one. The chain combines TRBV19 with TRBJ2-7; 11 bases are shared with TRBD1. This CDR3 comprises 15 residues. Germline values: CDR1 LNHDA, CDR2 SQIVND (reference sequence). The V gene end was trimmed by 3 bases and the J gene end by 1 base; junction bases not matched to a gene: 2. CDR3 nucleotide sequence: TGTGCCAGTAGTATCCGGGACAGGGGGTCCTACGAGCAGTACTTC. Protein product: CASSIRDRGSYEQYF. The variable domain in full, completed from reference TRBV19 and TRBJ2-7, reads DGGITQSPKYLFRKEGQNVTLSCEQNLNHDAMYWYRQDPGQGLRLIYYSQIVNDFQKGDIAEGYSVSREKKESFPLTVTSAQKNPTAFYLCASSIRDRGSYEQYFGPGTRLTVT.

The chain carries TRBV7-8 and TRBJ2-1; TRBD1 aligns across 8 bases. Germline V gives CDR1 SGHVS, CDR2 FQNEAQ. V lost 3 bases and J lost 2; bases outside the gene matches: 6. The CDR3 is 16 residues long. The CDR3 region has the DNA TGTGCCAGCAGCTTGCTCGCAGGGGGCGCCTACAATGAGCAGTTCTTC. Translated, it gives CASSLLAGGAYNEQFF.

The chain is built from TRBV5-1 and TRBJ2-5; the D gene is possibly TRBD1 (6 bases). V was cut by 1 base and J by 1 base, with 8 bases left in between. Per germline, CDR1 SGHRS and CDR2 YFSETQ. This CDR3 is built from 14 residues. The chain's CDR3 is CASSLRGGQETQYF. The CDR3 DNA is TGCGCCAGCAGCTTGCGAGGGGGCCAAGAGACCCAGTACTTC.